This TCR beta chain stems from a study of response to subunit inactivated influenza vaccine. Findings of the study overall: Only a handful of new T cells, the authors suggested, are recruited with each seasonal influenza vaccination.

This CDR3 has 14 amino acids. With 3 bases removed from V and 4 bases from J, the gap between germline ends came to 10 bases. TCRdb reprocessed the RT-PCR reads with MiXCR, giving one entry per CDR3 protein. This sample carries 610,000 or so distinct CDR3 sequences, 13% to 15% of them seen once, and the ten largest clones take over 8.5%. Details on this clonotype: Its antigen is unidentified.

This receptor was taken from a man over 45 who received an inactivated influenza vaccine. The chain employs TRBV12-3 or TRBV12-4 and TRBJ1-3; TRBD1 is a possible D gene (6 bases). The material sequenced was PBMCs from blood, taken about 11 days after vaccination. In DNA, the CDR3 is TGTGCCAGCAGTTTCTTAGGACAGGGAAACACCATATATTTT. It yields the protein CASSFLGQGNTIYF.